This T cell receptor beta chain was sequenced for a study of T cell responses to AZD1222 COVID-19 vaccine. Findings and limits, study-wide: Only six AZD1222 recipients tested seropositive at baseline.

J gave up 2 bases and V 4 bases, and 11 bases lay outside the gene matches. The CDR3 covers 17 residues. Germline assignment: CDR1 KGHDR and CDR2 SFDVKD. About this clone: What it binds is not known.

The repertoire was sequenced with immunoSEQ multiplex PCR; TCRdb's copy has only in-frame clones and lacks some. Of about 140,000 clones in the sample, 89% were seen once. The sequence came from an adult in good health. The chain recombines TRBV24-1 with TRBJ2-7, with 9 bases aligning to TRBD1. The material sequenced was peripheral blood, taken on day 0 of AZD1222 vaccination. This CDR3 is CATSDQGQGGPTYEQYF. The CDR3 DNA reads as TGTGCCACCAGTGACCAGGGACAGGGCGGTCCGACCTACGAGCAGTACTTC.